This T cell receptor (beta chain) was identified during a study of blood T cell repertoires in COVID-19. The wider study: There were acute and convalescent COVID-19 samples, and they came from the United States, Italy and Spain. The cDNA or gDNA used as material had been derived from T cells, B-cell-depleted T cells, or PBMCs.

The germline V gene has CDR1 LNHDA and CDR2 SQIVND (reference sequence). The V end lost 7 bases, the J end lost 3 bases, and 7 bases lay between the germline ends. The CDR3 is made up of 12 amino acids. The repertoire was sequenced with immunoSEQ multiplex PCR; TCRdb's copy has only in-frame clones and lacks some. Here the sample spans 120,000 or so clones, approximately 87% being singletons. The sequencing input was peripheral blood. The rearrangement joins TRBV19 to TRBJ1-5; D is unclear. The receptor was isolated from a woman aged 65 to 85 with acute or convalescent COVID-19. In DNA form, the CDR3 reads TGTGCCAGTACGCAGTACAATCAGCCCCAGCATTTT. The encoded protein is CASTQYNQPQHF. The entire variable domain, with the rest obtained from reference TRBV19 and TRBJ1-5, is as follows: DGGITQSPKYLFRKEGQNVTLSCEQNLNHDAMYWYRQDPGQGLRLIYYSQIVNDFQKGDIAEGYSVSREKKESFPLTVTSAQKNPTAFYLCASTQYNQPQHFGDGTRLSIL.